These 18 T cell receptor beta chains share one sample of origin, sequenced in a study of blood T cell repertoires in COVID-19. This table comes from immunoSEQ multiplex PCR, and its TCRdb copy is limited to in-frame clones, with some not included. The sample carries 97,000 or so clones, 80% to 95% recorded once. Source material: peripheral blood. These receptors were taken from a woman between 45 and 60 years old with COVID-19, enrolled during active disease.

The chain couples TRBV19 to TRBJ1-5; a weak D match, TRBD1 (6 bases). Trimming removed 3 bases at V and 1 base at J, with 7 bases between. Germline assignment: CDR1 LNHDA and CDR2 SQIVND (reference sequence). The CDR3 sequence is 14 residues long. The CDR3 DNA follows: TGTGCCAGTAGTATCCAGGGGAGCAATCAGCCCCAGCATTTT. Translation gives CASSIQGSNQPQHF.

This clone was found once. The CDR3 nucleotides are TGTGCCAGCAGTGAAAGGGGGGGCGGCCTTGGCTACACCTTC. This translates into CASSERGGGLGYTF. V is TRBV6-1 and J is TRBJ1-2, with a possible D match to TRBD1 (6 bases). CDR3 size: 14 residues. Trimming pared 2 bases from V and 7 bases from J, leaving 14 bases between. Per the germline V gene, CDR1 is MNHNS and CDR2 is SASEGT.

The V call is TRBV11-3, the J call TRBJ1-1; tentative D call: TRBD1 (5 bases). V shed 5 bases and J shed 3 bases, with 10 bases lying between them. Germline V gives CDR1 SGHNT, CDR2 YENEEA. There are 13 residues in the CDR3. The CDR3 DNA is TGTGCCAGCAGCCCCGGGGGGGACACTGAAGCTTTCTTT. It specifies CASSPGGDTEAFF.

The chain carries TRBV19 and TRBJ1-2, with 9 bases lining up with TRBD1. V trimming: 6 bases; J trimming: 4 bases; junction bases outside the gene matches: 6. The CDR3 extends over 14 amino acids. The V gene's germline CDR1 is LNHDA and CDR2 SQIVND (reference sequence). The CDR3 spells CASSPPTGGYGYTF. In nucleotides, the CDR3 is TGTGCCAGTAGCCCCCCGACAGGGGGCTATGGCTACACCTTC.

The chain carries TRBV30 and TRBJ1-1; no definite D call. Looked up from germline, CDR1 is GTSNPN and CDR2 is SVGIG (reference sequence). The CDR3 is 12 amino acids. The germline V and J ends were trimmed by 0 bases and 10 bases, with 12 bases remaining between them. This CDR3 is CAWSVSPGRAFF. CDR3 sequence (DNA): TGTGCCTGGAGTGTATCTCCAGGCAGAGCTTTCTTT.

This chain connects TRBV27 to TRBJ2-2; TRBD1 might be the D (6 bases). Germline CDR1 and CDR2: MNHEY and SMNVEV (reference sequence). The CDR3 sequence is 17 residues long. V was trimmed by 5 bases and J by 6 bases, leaving 22 bases between them. In nucleotides, the CDR3 is TGTGCCAGCAGTAAAGGGACACGCACAACTGGGTCCGGGGAGCTGTTTTTT. Translating it yields CASSKGTRTTGSGELFF.

The chain recombines TRBV14 with TRBJ1-2; tentative D call: TRBD1 (5 bases). The germline V gene encodes CDR1 SGHDN and CDR2 FVKESK. The CDR3 covers 16 residues. V dropped 0 bases and J dropped 0 bases, with 11 bases sitting between them. In nucleotides, the CDR3 is TGTGCCAGCAGCCAAGAAACAGGCCTCACTAACTATGGCTACACCTTC. This translates into CASSQETGLTNYGYTF.

The rearrangement joins TRBV29-1 to TRBJ2-3, with D maybe TRBD2 (6 bases). Trimming removed 4 bases from V and 2 bases from J, with 13 bases in between. Germline CDR1 is SQVTM and CDR2 is ANQGSEA. The CDR3 length is 14 residues. CDR3 loop: CSVVSGGNTDTQYF. CDR3 sequence (DNA): TGCAGCGTTGTCTCCGGGGGTAACACAGATACGCAGTATTTT.

The J gene is TRBJ2-5, the V gene TRBV3-1 (or the pseudogene TRBV3-2); D gene uncertain. The CDR3 is made up of 15 amino acids. V lost 1 base, J lost 0 bases, and 9 bases lay in between. Germline CDR1 reads LGHDT; CDR2 reads YNNKEL (reference sequence). The CDR3 bases are TGTGCCAGCAGCCAAGGGGTCGGGTACCAAGAGACCCAGTACTTC. It translates to CASSQGVGYQETQYF.

The chain combines TRBV28 with TRBJ1-1; TRBD1 might be the D (5 bases). The CDR3 is 14 residues long. Germline V gene sequence: CDR1 MDHEN, CDR2 SYDVKM. V shed 5 bases and J shed 4 bases, with 14 bases lying between them. CDR3 sequence: CASSRTSGGTEAFF. The CDR3 coding sequence is TGTGCCAGCAGTCGGACTTCGGGGGGCACTGAAGCTTTCTTT.

This clone was recorded once. The V call is TRBV6-6, the J call TRBJ2-1; 7 nucleotides agree with TRBD2. Germline V gene sequence: CDR1 MNHNY, CDR2 SVGAGI (reference sequence). With 7 bases clipped from V and 4 bases from J, the junction kept 13 bases outside the gene matches. The CDR3 contains 16 residues. CDR3 nucleotide sequence: TGTGCCAGCATCAACGGGGGGTTCCGATCTTACAATGAGCAGTTCTTC. Translating it yields CASINGGFRSYNEQFF.

CDR3 sequence (DNA): TGCGCCAGCAGCCAAGGGTCTAGCGGGGGGGTGAATGAGCAGTTCTTC. Its protein is CASSQGSSGGVNEQFF. This rearrangement joins TRBV4-3 to TRBJ2-1; TRBD2 matches 12 bases. The CDR3 totals 16 residues. The J segment lost 7 bases and the V segment lost 1 base, leaving 5 bases of the junction unmatched. The germline V gene has CDR1 LGHNA and CDR2 YSLEER.

The J gene is TRBJ1-5, the V gene TRBV6-1, with 10 bases that match TRBD1. Germline V gene lookup returns CDR1 MNHNS and CDR2 SASEGT. V was pared by 4 bases and J by 3 bases, with 9 bases of the junction left unmatched. There are 17 residues in the CDR3. CDR3 bases: TGTGCCAGCAGTGTTTATCCGGGACAGGGGATCAATCAGCCCCAGCATTTT. Translated, it gives CASSVYPGQGINQPQHF.

This chain joins TRBV27 and TRBJ2-2; 8 positions match TRBD2. Per the germline V gene, CDR1 is MNHEY and CDR2 is SMNVEV (reference sequence). The CDR3 sequence is 13 residues long. Trimming took 7 bases from V and 6 from J; bases not matched to a gene: 4. For the CDR3, the DNA is TGTGCCAGCACGGGGGGGATTCCCGGGGAGCTGTTTTTT. Translation gives CASTGGIPGELFF.

The J gene is TRBJ1-1, the V gene TRBV7-8, with 7 bases matching TRBD1. CDR3 length: 18 amino acids. Germline-derived CDR1 and CDR2 are SGHVS and FQNEAQ. The junction had 14 bases not matched to a gene; V was cut back by 3 bases and J by 1 base. The DNA of the CDR3 is TGTGCCAGCAGCTTTCTACCTGCCTTGGACAGGACGAACACTGAAGCTTTCTTT. This translates into CASSFLPALDRTNTEAFF.

This chain joins TRBV19 and TRBJ2-3; 9 bases agree with TRBD1. Losses at the gene ends were 4 bases for V and 2 bases for J; bases not matched to a gene: 4. CDR1 LNHDA and CDR2 SQIVND come from the germline V gene (reference sequence). The CDR3 runs 15 residues. The CDR3: CASSTRDRVTDTQYF. The CDR3 nucleotides are TGTGCCAGTAGTACCCGGGACAGGGTCACAGATACGCAGTATTTT. The full variable domain, its missing parts supplied by reference TRBV19 and TRBJ2-3, is DGGITQSPKYLFRKEGQNVTLSCEQNLNHDAMYWYRQDPGQGLRLIYYSQIVNDFQKGDIAEGYSVSREKKESFPLTVTSAQKNPTAFYLCASSTRDRVTDTQYFGPGTRLTVL.

The rearrangement joins TRBV10-1 to TRBJ2-1; D remains unclear. V was shortened by 2 bases and J by 1 base, with 12 bases between the two germline ends. The CDR3 has 16 residues. The V gene's germline CDR1 is WNHNN and CDR2 SYGVQD (reference sequence). CDR3 amino acids: CASSEPPGSSYNEQFF. In DNA, the CDR3 is TGCGCCAGCAGTGAGCCTCCCGGGTCGTCCTACAATGAGCAGTTCTTC.

This clone was counted a single time. V is TRBV27 and J is TRBJ1-1; D may be TRBD1 (5 bases). Trimming removed 2 bases at V and 5 bases at J, with 15 bases between. This CDR3 comprises 15 residues. CDR1 and CDR2 (germline): MNHEY, SMNVEV (reference sequence). The chain's CDR3 is CASSLGRGGHTEAFF. DNA for the CDR3: TGTGCCAGCAGTTTAGGTCGGGGAGGACATACTGAAGCTTTCTTT.